A single sample gave rise to the 30 T cell receptor beta chains below, sequenced in a study of blood T cell repertoires in COVID-19. Generated by immunoSEQ multiplex PCR, the TCRdb table keeps only in-frame clones and is missing some. The table includes about 140,000 clones, around 86% detected once. The sequenced sample consisted of peripheral blood. The origin of the receptors is a woman older than 75 with acute or convalescent COVID-19.

The chain couples TRBV2 to TRBJ2-1, with a tentative D call TRBD2 (6 bases). There are 16 residues in the CDR3. CDR1 is SNHLY, CDR2 FYNNEI, per germline. V gave up 5 bases and J gave up 0 bases, with 14 bases separating them. The CDR3 reads CASSLAGRSSYNEQFF. DNA of the CDR3: TGTGCCAGCAGTCTAGCCGGGAGAAGCTCCTACAATGAGCAGTTCTTC.

V gene TRBV19 combines with J gene TRBJ2-3; D uncertain. Germline V gives CDR1 LNHDA, CDR2 SQIVND (reference sequence). Trimming cost V 7 bases and J 3 bases, with 8 bases left between them. CDR3 size: 12 residues. The CDR3 region is CASNGETDTQYF. The CDR3 nucleotides are TGTGCCAGTAACGGAGAGACAGATACGCAGTATTTT.

This clone was observed a single time. The rearrangement joins TRBV7-8 to TRBJ1-5; no firm D call. The V gene's germline CDR1 is SGHVS and CDR2 FQNEAQ. V dropped 5 bases and J dropped 4 bases, with 15 bases sitting between them. This CDR3 is built from 15 residues. CDR3 region: CASSPWRRPNQPQHF. CDR3 DNA sequence: TGTGCCAGCAGCCCCTGGAGGAGGCCAAATCAGCCCCAGCATTTT.

There are a few counts of this clone. The gene calls are TRBV28 and TRBJ2-7; D possibly corresponds to TRBD2 (5 bases). V shed 3 bases and J shed 0 bases, with 12 bases lying between them. Germline CDR1 MDHEN, CDR2 SYDVKM. The CDR3 length is 15 residues. CDR3 amino acids: CASSFGESDSYEQYF. CDR3 bases: TGTGCCAGCAGTTTTGGGGAGAGCGACTCCTACGAGCAGTACTTC.

This sequence joins TRBV6-6 and TRBJ1-3, with a tentative D call TRBD1 (6 bases). Trimming took 6 bases from V and 0 from J, leaving 15 bases between them. The CDR3 covers 16 residues. CDR1 MNHNY and CDR2 SVGAGI come from the germline V gene (reference sequence). CDR3 sequence: CASSKSGARSGNTIYF. In nucleotides, the CDR3 is TGTGCCAGCAGCAAGTCAGGGGCCCGCTCTGGAAACACCATATATTTT.

V is TRBV10-2 and J is TRBJ1-5; TRBD1 might be the D (5 bases). The CDR3 runs to 18 residues. Germline CDR1 is WSHSY and CDR2 is SAAADI. V gave up 0 bases and J gave up 4 bases, with 19 bases separating them. CDR3 coding DNA: TGCGCCAGCAGTGAGTCGAAGGTCGGGGACTATTGGAATCAGCCCCAGCATTTT. It yields the protein CASSESKVGDYWNQPQHF.

The J gene is TRBJ2-7, the V gene TRBV15, with D perhaps TRBD1 (5 bases). The length of the CDR3 is 10 residues. Germline V gene sequence: CDR1 LNHNV, CDR2 YYDKDF (reference sequence). The ends were cut back, 5 bases at V and 7 bases at J, with 6 bases in the middle. CDR3 in amino acids: CATSPGEQYF. CDR3 nucleotides: TGTGCCACCAGCCCAGGGGAGCAGTACTTC.

The genes are TRBV23-1 and TRBJ2-7; 9 nucleotides match TRBD1. Being an ORF, TRBV23-1 has a function that is uncertain. The CDR3 length is 17 residues. V shed 3 bases, J shed 1 base, and the junction held 10 bases outside the gene matches. Written as DNA, the CDR3 is TGCGCCAGCAGTCAGGATAGGGACAGGGAAGGATCCTACGAGCAGTACTTC. This translates into CASSQDRDREGSYEQYF.

The chain employs TRBV4-1 and TRBJ2-7, with TRBD2 matching over 9 bases. V gave up 4 bases and J gave up 4 bases; unmatched junction bases: 14. The CDR3 covers 17 residues. In germline, CDR1 is MGHRA, CDR2 YSYEKL. CDR3 in DNA: TGCGCCAGCAGCCCGCTTATCTCGGCGGGAGGGTCGTACGAGCAGTACTTC. As protein: CASSPLISAGGSYEQYF.

Written as DNA, the CDR3 is TGTGCCACCAGCAGAGATCAACGGAAGCGGGGATACACCGGGGAGCTGTTTTTT. It yields the protein CATSRDQRKRGYTGELFF. The chain employs TRBV15 and TRBJ2-2; 7 nucleotides match TRBD2. The germline gives CDR1 LNHNV, CDR2 YYDKDF (reference sequence). The CDR3 length is 18 residues. Germline trimming cut 0 bases from V and 3 bases from J; bases unmatched to any gene: 10.

The V gene is TRBV5-4, the J gene TRBJ1-1; 7 bases align to TRBD1. Germline lookup yields CDR1 SGHNT and CDR2 YYREEE (reference sequence). CDR3 length equals 15 residues. The junction had 9 bases not matched to a gene; V was cut back by 2 bases and J by 5 bases. As DNA, the CDR3 is TGTGCCAGCAGCTTTGATAGACAGGGCAGTACTGAAGCTTTCTTT. Protein: CASSFDRQGSTEAFF. Drawing the rest from reference TRBV5-4 and TRBJ1-1, the complete variable domain is ETGVTQSPTHLIKTRGQQVTLRCSSQSGHNTVSWYQQALGQGPQFIFQYYREEENGRGNFPPRFSGLQFPNYSSELNVNALELDDSALYLCASSFDRQGSTEAFFGQGTRLTVV.

The rearrangement uses TRBV6-6 and TRBJ1-2, with 10 bases lining up with TRBD1. The CDR3 totals 16 residues. Trimming cost V 5 bases and J 5 bases; bases outside gene matches: 11. The V gene's germline CDR1 is MNHNY and CDR2 SVGAGI (reference sequence). As DNA, the CDR3 is TGTGCCAGCAGTCAATCGACAGGGGGCGCAGGTTATGGCTACACCTTC. Encoded protein: CASSQSTGGAGYGYTF.

The chain's CDR3 is CASSFGAAQYF. The CDR3 bases are TGTGCCAGCAGCTTTGGAGCAGCGCAGTACTTC. This chain links TRBV5-4 with TRBJ2-7; D gene uncertain. The CDR3 loop spans 11 amino acids. CDR1 SGHNT and CDR2 YYREEE come from the germline V gene (reference sequence). V was cut by 2 bases and J by 9 bases, with 9 bases left in between.

This chain links TRBV15 with TRBJ2-3; the match to TRBD1 covers 8 bases. The CDR3 spans 16 residues. J lost 5 bases, V lost 4 bases, and 11 bases had no gene match. CDR1 is LNHNV and CDR2 is YYDKDF in the germline V gene (reference sequence). The CDR3 DNA follows: TGTGCCACCAGCAATGGACAGGGCTCTTGGGGAGATACGCAGTATTTT. It translates to CATSNGQGSWGDTQYF.

V gene TRBV5-4 combines with J gene TRBJ1-1, with 8 bases lining up with TRBD1. The CDR3 is made up of 15 amino acids. Germline V gene data show CDR1 as SGHNT and CDR2 as YYREEE (reference sequence). Trimming cost V 0 bases and J 5 bases; bases outside gene matches: 6. The CDR3 reads CASSLAGGGITEAFF. The CDR3 DNA sequence: TGTGCCAGCAGCTTGGCAGGGGGCGGTATTACTGAAGCTTTCTTT.

In its sample, this clone was seen once. This chain links TRBV6-5 with TRBJ2-7; 7 nucleotides agree with TRBD1. CDR1 is MNHEY, CDR2 SVGAGI, per germline. Germline trimming cut 8 bases from V and 0 bases from J; bases unmatched to any gene: 10. The length of the CDR3 is 15 residues. CDR3 DNA: TGTGCCAGCTCGGGACAGCTAATCAGCTCCTACGAGCAGTACTTC. Translation: CASSGQLISSYEQYF.

The gene calls are TRBV9 and TRBJ1-1; D not resolved. V was cut by 0 bases and J by 3 bases, with 9 bases left in between. This CDR3 contains 14 residues. Germline CDR1 is SGDLS and CDR2 is YYNGEE. The CDR3 reads CASSVVAGYTEAFF. For the CDR3, the DNA is TGTGCCAGCAGCGTAGTTGCAGGATACACTGAAGCTTTCTTT. Using reference TRBV9 and TRBJ1-1 for the parts outside the CDR3, the full variable domain is DSGVTQTPKHLITATGQRVTLRCSPRSGDLSVYWYQQSLDQGLQFLIQYYNGEERAKGNILERFSAQQFPDLHSELNLSSLELGDSALYFCASSVVAGYTEAFFGQGTRLTVV.

The genes are TRBV2 and TRBJ1-2, with D possibly TRBD1 on 5 matching bases. Trimming stripped 6 bases from V and 2 bases from J, with 10 bases between. CDR1 is SNHLY, CDR2 FYNNEI, per germline. This CDR3 has 13 residues. The DNA for the CDR3 is TGTGCCAGCAGCGTAGACAGAAACTATGGCTACACCTTC. It yields the protein CASSVDRNYGYTF.

This rearrangement joins TRBV14 to TRBJ2-2, with D possibly matching TRBD2 (5 bases). The germline V gene has CDR1 SGHDN and CDR2 FVKESK. Trimming cost V 4 bases and J 4 bases, with 7 bases left between them. This CDR3 spans 13 amino acids. In nucleotides, the CDR3 is TGTGCCAGCAGCCGAGGGCCCACCGGGGAGCTGTTTTTT. Its protein is CASSRGPTGELFF.

A few counts support this clone. The CDR3 DNA sequence: TGTGCCAGCAGTTCTGGTTTCGGGACAGGGCGGTACACTGAAGCTTTCTTT. This encodes CASSSGFGTGRYTEAFF. The chain links TRBV28 to TRBJ1-1; TRBD1 aligns across 9 bases. CDR3 length: 17 amino acids. The germline gives CDR1 MDHEN, CDR2 SYDVKM. V shed 4 bases, J shed 3 bases, and the junction held 12 bases outside the gene matches.

This chain uses TRBV7-8 with TRBJ2-3; 9 positions match TRBD1. The CDR3 is made up of 15 amino acids. Per the germline V gene, CDR1 is SGHVS and CDR2 is FQNEAQ. With V trimmed by 4 bases and J by 6 bases, 8 bases remained unmatched. CDR3 protein: CASSSPQGAGDTQYF. CDR3 nucleotides: TGTGCCAGCAGCTCCCCACAGGGGGCAGGGGATACGCAGTATTTT. Full variable domain (outside the CDR3, taken from reference TRBV7-8 and TRBJ2-3): GAGVSQSPRYKVAKRGQDVALRCDPISGHVSLFWYQQALGQGPEFLTYFQNEAQLDKSGLPSDRFFAERPEGSVSTLKIQRTQQEDSAVYLCASSSPQGAGDTQYFGPGTRLTVL.

This chain connects TRBV5-1 to TRBJ2-2, with D possibly TRBD2 on 7 matching bases. Germline lookup yields CDR1 SGHRS and CDR2 YFSETQ. The CDR3 totals 16 residues. V lost 2 bases and J 3 bases, leaving 14 bases between the germline ends. The CDR3: CASSFGGGSYTGELFF. The CDR3 region has the DNA TGCGCCAGCAGCTTTGGGGGCGGGAGTTACACCGGGGAGCTGTTTTTT.

This clone appeared a few times. CDR3 sequence reads: CASSGGWDRANTEAFF. CDR3 sequence (DNA): TGTGCCAGCAGCGGCGGGTGGGACAGGGCTAACACTGAAGCTTTCTTT. The chain couples TRBV9 to TRBJ1-1; 9 nucleotides align to TRBD1. Germline V gene data show CDR1 as SGDLS and CDR2 as YYNGEE. The CDR3 is 16 residues long. The J segment lost 2 bases and the V segment lost 3 bases, leaving 8 bases of the junction unmatched.

The chain has TRBV5-1 and TRBJ2-7; 7 bases agree with TRBD1. The J segment lost 5 bases and the V segment lost 5 bases, leaving 10 bases of the junction unmatched. CDR1 SGHRS and CDR2 YFSETQ come from the germline V gene. The CDR3 consists of 14 residues. CDR3 nucleotides: TGCGCCAGCAGTATGCAGGGGGTTGAGGACGAGCAGTACTTC. Its translation is CASSMQGVEDEQYF.

The chain is built from TRBV20-1 and TRBJ2-2, with D perhaps matching TRBD1 (5 bases). Germline V gene sequence: CDR1 DFQATT, CDR2 SNEGSKA (reference sequence). The CDR3 runs 15 residues. Deletions cut 3 bases from V and 2 bases from J, with 13 bases between. As DNA, the CDR3 is TGCAGTGCTAGTTCAGGGCCTAGAAACACCGGGGAGCTGTTTTTT. This sequence encodes CSASSGPRNTGELFF.

The CDR3 DNA follows: TGTGCCAGCAGAACAGGGGACACTGAAGCTTTCTTT. Protein: CASRTGDTEAFF. V usage is TRBV6-5 and J usage is TRBJ1-1, with 7 bases matching TRBD1. The germline gives CDR1 MNHEY, CDR2 SVGAGI. The J segment lost 3 bases and the V segment lost 6 bases, leaving 1 base of the junction unmatched. This CDR3 region has 12 residues.

This clone was found once. The rearrangement joins TRBV27 to TRBJ2-1, with 13 nucleotides matching TRBD2. Trimming took 4 bases from V and 7 from J; bases not matched to a gene: 7. Germline CDR1 and CDR2: MNHEY and SMNVEV (reference sequence). The length of the CDR3 is 16 residues. As DNA, the CDR3 is TGTGCCAGCAGTTGGGGACTAGCGGGAACGGTAAATGAGCAGTTCTTC. Amino acid sequence: CASSWGLAGTVNEQFF.

This clone was found once. This rearrangement joins TRBV5-4 to TRBJ2-2; 8 bases line up with TRBD2. Germline trimming cut 4 bases from V and 8 bases from J; bases unmatched to any gene: 10. In germline, CDR1 is SGHNT, CDR2 YYREEE (reference sequence). The length of the CDR3 is 15 residues. The CDR3 loop reads CASSRGGGQGGELFF. CDR3 in DNA: TGTGCCAGCAGCCGGGGGGGAGGGCAAGGAGGGGAGCTGTTTTTT.

In DNA form, the CDR3 reads TGTGCCAGCACGGGACAGAAGAACACTGAAGCTTTCTTT. Amino acid sequence: CASTGQKNTEAFF. J is TRBJ1-1 and V is TRBV6-6, with 7 bases identical to TRBD1. Germline V CDR1 and CDR2: MNHNY, SVGAGI (reference sequence). CDR3 length: 13 amino acids. The trim removed 7 bases at V and 1 base at J, leaving 3 bases unmatched.

The chain combines TRBV28 with TRBJ2-7, with TRBD2 identical over 10 bases. The CDR3 length is 16 residues. From germline, CDR1 is MDHEN and CDR2 SYDVKM. V lost 5 bases to trimming and J lost 2 bases; unmatched junction nucleotides: 9. The CDR3 spells CASSRHSGGITYEQYF. The CDR3 nucleotides read TGTGCCAGCAGTCGTCATAGCGGGGGGATCACCTACGAGCAGTACTTC.